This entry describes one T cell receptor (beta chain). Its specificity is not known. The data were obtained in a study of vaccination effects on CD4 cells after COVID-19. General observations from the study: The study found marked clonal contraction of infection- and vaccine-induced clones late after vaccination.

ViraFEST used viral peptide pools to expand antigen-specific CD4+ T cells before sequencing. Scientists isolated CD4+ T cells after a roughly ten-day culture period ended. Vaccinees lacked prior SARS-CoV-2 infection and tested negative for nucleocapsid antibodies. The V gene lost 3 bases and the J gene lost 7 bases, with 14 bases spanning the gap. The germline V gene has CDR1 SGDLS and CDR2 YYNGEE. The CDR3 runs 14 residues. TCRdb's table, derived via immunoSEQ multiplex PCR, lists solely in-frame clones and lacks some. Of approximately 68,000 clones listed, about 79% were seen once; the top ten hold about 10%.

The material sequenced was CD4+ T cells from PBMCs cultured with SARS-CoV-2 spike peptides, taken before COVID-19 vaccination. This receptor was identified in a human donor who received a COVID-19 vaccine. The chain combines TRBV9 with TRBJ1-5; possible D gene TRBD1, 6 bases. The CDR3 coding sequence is TGTGCCAGCAGCGCAGGGGAGGTGGGCCAGCCCCAGCATTTT. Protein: CASSAGEVGQPQHF.